This passage covers 26 T cell receptor beta chains from one sample sequenced in a study of PD-1 blockade in mismatch repair-deficient tumors. The assay was immunoSEQ multiplex PCR, and TCRdb's table has in-frame clones only and misses some. In the table there are approximately 130,000 clones, 70% to 90% of which are singletons. The sequencing used peripheral blood, collected 44 weeks after starting pembrolizumab. The receptors stem from an adult with mismatch repair-deficient cancer.

The chain combines TRBV30 with TRBJ1-5, with D possibly TRBD1 on 5 matching bases. This CDR3 has 16 residues. Per the germline V gene, CDR1 is GTSNPN and CDR2 is SVGIG (reference sequence). V was shortened by 0 bases and J by 0 bases, with 12 bases between the two germline ends. The CDR3 nucleotides read TGTGCCTGGAGTGTACGGTGGGGGAATAGCAATCAGCCCCAGCATTTT. Translated: CAWSVRWGNSNQPQHF. The whole variable domain, remainder taken from reference TRBV30 and TRBJ1-5, is SQTIHQWPATLVQPVGSPLSLECTVEGTSNPNLYWYRQAAGRGLQLLFYSVGIGQISSEVPQNLSASRPQDRQFILSSKKLLLSDSGFYLCAWSVRWGNSNQPQHFGDGTRLSIL.

The chain employs TRBV10-2 and TRBJ2-7; 10 nucleotides align to TRBD1. The ends lost 6 bases at V and 4 bases at J; junction bases unmatched: 18. Germline V lookup: CDR1 WSHSY, CDR2 SAAADI. This CDR3 region has 18 residues. The CDR3 spells CASRVAGTGAGVRYEQYF. CDR3 sequence (DNA): TGCGCCAGCAGGGTTGCCGGGACAGGGGCTGGAGTACGGTACGAGCAGTACTTC.

Here the CDR3 DNA reads TGTGCCAGCAGCTTAGCCCCGACAGGGGGTCTCGAAAAACTGTTTTTT. Protein: CASSLAPTGGLEKLFF. The gene calls are TRBV11-2 and TRBJ1-4; TRBD1 aligns across 9 bases. Per the germline V gene, CDR1 is SGHAT and CDR2 is FQNNGV. This CDR3 has 16 residues. V lost 1 base to trimming and J lost 8 bases; unmatched junction nucleotides: 8.

V is TRBV6-5 and J is TRBJ1-1, with D possibly matching TRBD1 (5 bases). Trimming left V 7 bases short and J 4 bases short, with 16 bases between. This CDR3 has 14 amino acids. Per the germline V gene, CDR1 is MNHEY and CDR2 is SVGAGI. The DNA for the CDR3 is TGTGCCAGCACCGCCAACAGGTTGAGCACTGAAGCTTTCTTT. Translation gives CASTANRLSTEAFF.

A few counts support this clone. The V and J genes are TRBV25-1 and TRBJ2-7; either TRBD1 or TRBD2 may fit D (5 bases each). The germline V gene encodes CDR1 MGHDK and CDR2 SYGVNS. Trimming cost V 6 bases and J 1 base, with 16 bases left between them. The length of the CDR3 is 15 residues. Written as DNA, the CDR3 is TGTGCCAGCAGCACCCCAGGGTGGGGGTCCTACGAGCAGTACTTC. The encoded protein is CASSTPGWGSYEQYF.

The V and J genes are TRBV7-9 and TRBJ1-4, with TRBD1 matching over 9 bases. Germline CDR1 reads SEHNR; CDR2 reads FQNEAQ (reference sequence). This CDR3 is built from 16 residues. The ends lost 0 bases at V and 4 bases at J; junction bases unmatched: 3. Written as DNA, the CDR3 is TGTGCCAGCAGCTTAGCGAAGACAGGGGGTAATGAAAAACTGTTTTTT. As protein: CASSLAKTGGNEKLFF.

This chain joins TRBV6-6 and TRBJ1-5; D call uncertain. Per germline, CDR1 MNHNY and CDR2 SVGAGI (reference sequence). The CDR3 covers 13 residues. Deletions cut 2 bases from V and 6 bases from J, with 8 bases between. The CDR3: CASSYSGSQPQHF. The CDR3 region has the DNA TGTGCCAGCAGTTACAGCGGAAGTCAGCCCCAGCATTTT.

J is TRBJ2-3 and V is TRBV11-1; 9 bases agree with TRBD2. Germline loops: CDR1 SGHAT, CDR2 FQDESV (reference sequence). This CDR3 spans 16 amino acids. After removal of 4 bases from V and 3 bases from J, the junction contained 8 bases not matched to a gene. CDR3: CASSSLLAGGTDTQYF. The CDR3 nucleotides are TGTGCCAGCAGCTCCCTGCTGGCGGGAGGGACAGATACGCAGTATTTT.

This chain connects TRBV7-2 to TRBJ2-5, with 12 bases matching TRBD2. Trimming removed 6 bases from V and 6 bases from J; junction bases left unmatched: 11. The germline CDR1 and CDR2 sequences are SGHTA and FQGNSA. This CDR3 contains 16 residues. Here the CDR3 DNA reads TGTGCCAGCAGGGGAGCGGGACTAGCGGGTCCAAAGACCCAGTACTTC. Translating gives CASRGAGLAGPKTQYF.

This chain joins TRBV6-5 and TRBJ2-7; D is uncertain. Trimming stripped 6 bases from V and 4 bases from J, with 10 bases between. From germline, CDR1 is MNHEY and CDR2 SVGAGI. The CDR3 length is 12 residues. This chain's CDR3 is CASSSNGYEQYF. The CDR3 DNA sequence: TGTGCCAGCAGCTCTAATGGATACGAGCAGTACTTC.

The chain combines TRBV5-4 with TRBJ1-1; TRBD1 is a possible D gene (5 bases). CDR3 length: 14 residues. Germline CDR1 SGHNT, CDR2 YYREEE (reference sequence). Trimming took 0 bases from V and 5 from J, leaving 11 bases between them. CDR3 sequence (DNA): TGTGCCAGCAGCTTGGCTGGGGGTGGGACTGAAGCTTTCTTT. Translated, it gives CASSLAGGGTEAFF.

The chain is built from TRBV4-1 and TRBJ2-7; 7 bases align to TRBD2. V lost 0 bases to trimming and J lost 0 bases; unmatched junction nucleotides: 5. CDR1 and CDR2 (germline): MGHRA, YSYEKL. The length of the CDR3 is 16 residues. DNA for the CDR3: TGCGCCAGCAGCCAAGAGCAAGCGGGAACCTCCTACGAGCAGTACTTC. It encodes CASSQEQAGTSYEQYF.

The genes are TRBV15 and TRBJ1-4, with 11 bases fitting TRBD1. The germline V gene has CDR1 LNHNV and CDR2 YYDKDF (reference sequence). The J segment lost 7 bases and the V segment lost 1 base, leaving 2 bases of the junction unmatched. The CDR3 runs to 15 residues. This CDR3 reads CATSRGDRGAEKLFF. The CDR3 DNA reads TGTGCCACCAGCAGAGGGGACAGGGGGGCTGAAAAACTGTTTTTT.

The genes are TRBV7-8 and TRBJ1-2; no firm D call. V lost 4 bases, J lost 1 base, and 7 bases lay in between. The CDR3 length is 13 residues. The germline V gene has CDR1 SGHVS and CDR2 FQNEAQ. CDR3 sequence: CASSSNFNYGYTF. The CDR3 coding sequence is TGTGCCAGCAGCTCCAACTTTAACTATGGCTACACCTTC.

The chain carries TRBV15 and TRBJ2-2, with TRBD1 identical over 9 bases. Trimming cost V 3 bases and J 7 bases; bases outside gene matches: 6. Germline V lookup: CDR1 LNHNV, CDR2 YYDKDF (reference sequence). The CDR3 loop spans 15 amino acids. Here the CDR3 DNA reads TGTGCCACCAGCAGCCCGGGACAGGGAGGCGGGGAGCTGTTTTTT. Its translation is CATSSPGQGGGELFF.

This clone has only a few counts. The rearrangement links TRBV6-5 to TRBJ2-7; D perhaps matches TRBD2 (5 bases). V lost 8 bases and J 2 bases, leaving 13 bases between the germline ends. Germline V gives CDR1 MNHEY, CDR2 SVGAGI. The CDR3 is 13 amino acids. CDR3 protein: CASGRGETYEQYF. DNA for the CDR3: TGTGCCAGCGGCCGGGGTGAGACCTACGAGCAGTACTTC.

Written as DNA, the CDR3 is TGTGCCAGCAGCCGACACCTTGAGATAGACTCTGGAAACACCATATATTTT. Amino acids: CASSRHLEIDSGNTIYF. The rearrangement uses TRBV11-2 and TRBJ1-3; D remains ambiguous. This CDR3 is 17 amino acids long. The germline V gene has CDR1 SGHAT and CDR2 FQNNGV. V lost 5 bases, J lost 0 bases, and 17 bases lay in between.

The chain carries TRBV5-1 and TRBJ2-1; 7 positions agree with TRBD1. Germline V gene sequence: CDR1 SGHRS, CDR2 YFSETQ. The CDR3 has 14 residues. Trimming took 0 bases from V and 5 from J; bases not matched to a gene: 2. CDR3 loop: CASSLGQGNNEQFF. For the CDR3, the DNA is TGCGCCAGCAGCTTGGGACAGGGCAACAATGAGCAGTTCTTC.

V and J are TRBV5-4 and TRBJ2-7; 7 bases are shared with TRBD1. The CDR3 is made up of 15 amino acids. CDR1 is SGHNT, CDR2 YYREEE, per germline (reference sequence). After removal of 4 bases from V and 6 bases from J, the junction contained 13 bases not matched to a gene. The CDR3 DNA follows: TGTGCCAGCAGCGCCGGACTTGGGACAGTCGGCGAGCAGTACTTC. The encoded protein is CASSAGLGTVGEQYF.

The chain links TRBV11-2 to TRBJ2-7, with D perhaps matching TRBD2 (6 bases). This CDR3 has 14 residues. CDR1 is SGHAT and CDR2 is FQNNGV in the germline V gene. V was pared by 1 base and J by 2 bases, with 9 bases between. The CDR3 DNA reads as TGTGCCAGCAGCTTAGGGGGGGATACCTACGAGCAGTACTTC. Translation gives CASSLGGDTYEQYF. Full variable domain (missing parts from reference TRBV11-2 and TRBJ2-7): EAGVAQSPRYKIIEKRQSVAFWCNPISGHATLYWYQQILGQGPKLLIQFQNNGVVDDSQLPKDRFSAERLKGVDSTLKIQPAKLEDSAVYLCASSLGGDTYEQYFGPGTRLTVT.

The chain recombines TRBV5-4 with TRBJ2-3, with unresolved D. In germline, CDR1 is SGHNT, CDR2 YYREEE (reference sequence). V lost 4 bases and J lost 14, with 26 bases in between. CDR3 length: 15 amino acids. Written as DNA, the CDR3 is TGTGCCAGCAGCAAAGACCCCAGTACGGGTCAAGTACTGTATTTT. Its protein product is CASSKDPSTGQVLYF.

The V call is TRBV5-1, the J call TRBJ2-1, with 9 bases fitting TRBD2. Germline V CDR1 and CDR2: SGHRS, YFSETQ. The CDR3 extends over 17 amino acids. The V and J ends lost 0 bases and 4 bases, in that order; junction bases with no gene match: 8. CDR3 sequence (DNA): TGCGCCAGCAGCTTGGTATTAGCGGGAGTAGGTTACAATGAGCAGTTCTTC. Translating it yields CASSLVLAGVGYNEQFF.

The chain joins TRBV9 to TRBJ2-7, with 10 nucleotides matching TRBD2. In germline, CDR1 is SGDLS, CDR2 YYNGEE. The CDR3 consists of 15 residues. Unmatched junction bases numbered 9, after V lost 4 bases and J lost 5 bases. CDR3: CASSPLAGGGDEQYF. In nucleotides, the CDR3 is TGTGCCAGCAGCCCATTAGCGGGAGGAGGGGACGAGCAGTACTTC.

The chain joins TRBV9 to TRBJ2-3, with TRBD1 matching over 7 bases. This CDR3 spans 14 amino acids. The junction had 4 bases not matched to a gene; V was cut back by 0 bases and J by 6 bases. Germline V gene lookup returns CDR1 SGDLS and CDR2 YYNGEE. CDR3 nucleotide sequence: TGTGCCAGCAGCGTAGAGGGGGCCCGGGATACGCAGTATTTT. It encodes CASSVEGARDTQYF. Filled out from reference TRBV9 and TRBJ2-3, the complete variable domain reads DSGVTQTPKHLITATGQRVTLRCSPRSGDLSVYWYQQSLDQGLQFLIQYYNGEERAKGNILERFSAQQFPDLHSELNLSSLELGDSALYFCASSVEGARDTQYFGPGTRLTVL.

The sample holds a few counts of this clone. The chain joins TRBV11-2 to TRBJ1-1; D remains ambiguous. The CDR3 length is 16 residues. Germline V gene lookup returns CDR1 SGHAT and CDR2 FQNNGV. Trimming took off 3 bases at V and 1 base at J, with 15 bases between the two ends. The CDR3 bases are TGTGCCAGCAGCTTGGAAGGGCGGGGATCGAACACTGAAGCTTTCTTT. Amino acids: CASSLEGRGSNTEAFF.

V usage is TRBV6-6 and J usage is TRBJ2-7; 8 positions match TRBD1. The CDR3 length is 13 residues. Trimming removed 5 bases from V and 7 bases from J; junction bases left unmatched: 7. Germline values: CDR1 MNHNY, CDR2 SVGAGI (reference sequence). In nucleotides, the CDR3 is TGTGCCAGCAGTCCCCAGGGGGCGGGTGAGCAGTACTTC. Translated: CASSPQGAGEQYF.